A single sample gave rise to the 2 T cell receptor beta chains below, sequenced in a study of glioma-infiltrating T cells. Using RNA template, CDR3s of TCR alpha and beta were amplified with iRepertoire arm-PCR. TCRdb passed the multiplex PCR reads through MiXCR, listing each CDR3 protein once. The table has 150,000 or so distinct CDR3 sequences, about two fifths seen once. The sequenced sample was glioma tissue, nonneoplastic brain tissue, or PBMCs (not recorded which). The receptors shown here come from a human donor with low-grade glioma or glioblastoma, undergoing nonglioma brain surgery, or in good health (not recorded which).

This chain links TRBV6-1 with TRBJ2-1; TRBD2 agrees at 14 bases. Trimming took 4 bases from V and 0 from J; bases not matched to a gene: 5. There are 18 residues in the CDR3. Per germline, CDR1 MNHNS and CDR2 SASEGT. The CDR3 nucleotides read TGTGCCAGCAGTGGACTAGCGGGGGGGCGGAGCTCCTACAATGAGCAGTTCTTC. Amino acid sequence: CASSGLAGGRSSYNEQFF.

This clonotype was detected only a few times. The chain joins TRBV6-1 to TRBJ2-2; D is possibly TRBD1 (6 bases). Trimming shortened V by 5 bases and J by 1 base, and 14 bases separated the two germline ends. The CDR3 has 16 residues. In germline, CDR1 is MNHNS, CDR2 SASEGT. CDR3 coding DNA: TGTGCCAGCAGTCATTTAGGGGGATGGAACACCGGGGAGCTGTTTTTT. Its protein is CASSHLGGWNTGELFF.